The 30 T cell receptor beta chains in this list originate from one sample, sequenced in a study of a mutant IDH1 vaccine in newly diagnosed glioma. The time point is: week 35, safety follow-up. Topical imiquimod accompanied each vaccine dose, which consisted of 300 ug of mutant IDH1 20-mer peptide. These receptors have no known antigen. The data were produced by immunoSEQ multiplex PCR, yet TCRdb's version contains in-frame clones alone and is incomplete. The table has fewer than 70,000 clones, roughly 86% seen once; the top ten hold approximately 2%. This specimen consisted of PBMCs, obtained from a glioma patient whose treatment included an IDH1 peptide vaccine. These receptors were taken from a young man with glioma.

This clone showed up just once. This sample includes further DNA sequences coding for the same CDR3. The V call is TRBV18, the J call TRBJ2-1; D is unresolved. Germline values: CDR1 KGHSH, CDR2 LQKENI. V lost 3 bases and J lost 5, with 8 bases in between. This CDR3 contains 13 residues. The CDR3 reads CASSPGLNNEQFF. DNA of the CDR3: TGTGCCAGCTCACCCGGCCTGAACAATGAGCAGTTCTTC. Complete variable domain (other parts from reference TRBV18 and TRBJ2-1): NAGVMQNPRHLVRRRGQEARLRCSPMKGHSHVYWYRQLPEEGLKFMVYLQKENIIDESGMPKERFSAEFPKEGPSILRIQQVVRGDSAAYFCASSPGLNNEQFFGPGTRLTVL.

This chain joins TRBV27 and TRBJ2-1; 11 bases map to TRBD2. The CDR3 consists of 18 residues. Trimming cost V 5 bases and J 5 bases; bases outside gene matches: 14. Germline loops: CDR1 MNHEY, CDR2 SMNVEV (reference sequence). CDR3 loop: CASSPTLAGGPMNNEQFF. CDR3 in DNA: TGTGCCAGCAGTCCAACGTTAGCGGGGGGGCCTATGAACAATGAGCAGTTCTTC.

The chain employs TRBV5-4 and TRBJ2-3, with 9 positions matching TRBD1. The CDR3 is 16 amino acids. V lost 4 bases and J lost 1; bases outside the gene matches: 7. Germline-derived CDR1 and CDR2 are SGHNT and YYREEE (reference sequence). The CDR3 DNA reads as TGTGCCAGCAGCCTGAATTGGGACAGGGGCACAGATACGCAGTATTTT. Residues: CASSLNWDRGTDTQYF.

The chain uses TRBV5-1 and TRBJ1-3, with D maybe TRBD1 (5 bases). The V gene lost 0 bases and the J gene lost 3 bases, with 13 bases spanning the gap. This CDR3 is 16 amino acids long. Germline CDR1 is SGHRS and CDR2 is YFSETQ. CDR3: CASSLGRGIGGNTIYF. In DNA, the CDR3 is TGCGCCAGCAGCTTGGGACGGGGCATAGGTGGAAACACCATATATTTT.

J is TRBJ1-1 and V is TRBV7-3, with a tentative D call TRBD1 (6 bases). The germline CDR1 and CDR2 sequences are SGHTA and FQGTGA. CDR3 length: 14 amino acids. Between the trimmed V and J ends, which lost 1 base and 11 bases, there was a span of 17 bases. CDR3: CASSLMGGPNEAFF. In nucleotides, the CDR3 is TGTGCCAGCAGCTTAATGGGGGGGCCAAATGAGGCTTTCTTT.

The chain combines TRBV2 with TRBJ2-5, with 9 bases fitting TRBD2. V gave up 3 bases and J gave up 3 bases; unmatched junction bases: 8. Germline-derived CDR1 and CDR2 are SNHLY and FYNNEI. This CDR3 spans 16 amino acids. The CDR3 DNA reads TGTGCCAGCAGTGACCGGGTAGCGGGAGAAAAAGAGACCCAGTACTTC. Its protein is CASSDRVAGEKETQYF.

This clone was recorded once. The chain couples TRBV19 to TRBJ2-7, with D possibly called TRBD1 or TRBD2 (6 bases each). Per germline, CDR1 LNHDA and CDR2 SQIVND (reference sequence). The CDR3 sequence is 14 residues long. Trimming shortened V by 5 bases and J by 3 bases, and 14 bases separated the two germline ends. The DNA of the CDR3 is TGTGCCAGTAGTCTGCAAGGGGGGCACTACGAGCAGTACTTC. Translating it yields CASSLQGGHYEQYF.

The V and J genes are TRBV9 and TRBJ2-3, with TRBD2 matching over 13 bases. The junction had 4 bases not matched to a gene; V was cut back by 2 bases and J by 1 base. The germline gives CDR1 SGDLS, CDR2 YYNGEE. The CDR3 spans 17 residues. The DNA for the CDR3 is TGTGCCAGCAGCGTGTCCGGGACTAGCGGGGGCACAGATACGCAGTATTTT. It yields the protein CASSVSGTSGGTDTQYF.

This rearrangement joins TRBV13 to TRBJ1-2; no reliable D call. The V and J ends lost 4 bases and 6 bases respectively, with 15 bases between them. The CDR3 spans 14 residues. Germline V gene lookup returns CDR1 PRHDT and CDR2 FYEKMQ (reference sequence). This CDR3 reads CASSYQASMDGYTF. CDR3 nucleotide sequence: TGTGCCAGCAGCTATCAGGCTTCTATGGATGGCTACACCTTC.

V and J are TRBV30 and TRBJ1-2; D not certain. V gave up 1 base and J gave up 6 bases, with 9 bases separating them. Germline V gives CDR1 GTSNPN, CDR2 SVGIG (reference sequence). The CDR3 has 12 amino acids. CDR3: CAWSAEWNGYTF. The CDR3 coding sequence is TGTGCCTGGAGTGCGGAGTGGAATGGCTACACCTTC.

The genes are TRBV6-1 and TRBJ1-2; D perhaps matches TRBD1 (5 bases). The germline V gene has CDR1 MNHNS and CDR2 SASEGT. This CDR3 spans 15 amino acids. Trimming cost V 2 bases and J 4 bases, with 14 bases left between them. CDR3 nucleotides: TGTGCCAGCAGTGAATATATGGGGCAGGTCTATGGCTACACCTTC. Protein: CASSEYMGQVYGYTF.

The chain links TRBV27 to TRBJ1-6; D remains ambiguous. The V end lost 5 bases, the J end lost 7 bases, and 15 bases lay between the germline ends. Germline CDR1 reads MNHEY; CDR2 reads SMNVEV (reference sequence). The CDR3 length is 15 residues. The CDR3 sequence: CASSPYEQNNSPLHF. CDR3 DNA sequence: TGTGCCAGCAGTCCCTATGAACAAAACAATTCACCCCTCCACTTT.

J is TRBJ2-4 and V is TRBV29-1, with 8 bases that match TRBD2. With 7 bases clipped from V and 0 bases from J, the junction kept 8 bases outside the gene matches. Per the germline V gene, CDR1 is SQVTM and CDR2 is ANQGSEA. There are 15 residues in the CDR3. Here the CDR3 reads CSASLAGGAKNIQYF. CDR3 coding DNA: TGCAGCGCCTCCTTGGCGGGGGGAGCCAAAAACATTCAGTACTTC.

The chain joins TRBV4-1 to TRBJ2-5; possibly TRBD2 for D (6 bases). This CDR3 comprises 14 residues. V shed 2 bases and J shed 6 bases, with 13 bases lying between them. Per the germline V gene, CDR1 is MGHRA and CDR2 is YSYEKL. The CDR3 spells CASSQPTSSQTQYF. The CDR3 nucleotides read TGCGCCAGCAGCCAACCAACTAGCAGCCAGACCCAGTACTTC.

This chain joins TRBV5-4 and TRBJ2-4; possible D gene TRBD1, 6 bases. The germline V gene has CDR1 SGHNT and CDR2 YYREEE (reference sequence). The CDR3 length is 15 residues. V lost 0 bases and J 0 bases, leaving 7 bases between the germline ends. The CDR3 loop is CASSLGGGAKNIQYF. CDR3 DNA: TGTGCCAGCAGCTTGGGAGGGGGAGCCAAAAACATTCAGTACTTC. Filled out from reference TRBV5-4 and TRBJ2-4, the complete variable domain reads ETGVTQSPTHLIKTRGQQVTLRCSSQSGHNTVSWYQQALGQGPQFIFQYYREEENGRGNFPPRFSGLQFPNYSSELNVNALELDDSALYLCASSLGGGAKNIQYFGAGTRLSVL.

This chain uses TRBV20-1 with TRBJ2-3; no clear D. Germline values: CDR1 DFQATT, CDR2 SNEGSKA (reference sequence). V lost 2 bases to trimming and J lost 3 bases, with 3 bases between them. The CDR3 extends over 11 amino acids. CDR3 nucleotides: TGCAGTGCTAGAAGAACAGATACGCAGTATTTT. Protein: CSARRTDTQYF.

The chain is built from TRBV7-2 and TRBJ2-7; 9 nucleotides align to TRBD2. CDR3 length: 16 amino acids. Per the germline V gene, CDR1 is SGHTA and CDR2 is FQGNSA. Trimming removed 4 bases from V and 2 bases from J; junction bases left unmatched: 9. CDR3 residues: CASSSRRRGGAYEQYF. CDR3 DNA sequence: TGTGCCAGCAGCTCCCGTAGGCGGGGGGGTGCCTACGAGCAGTACTTC.

This chain connects TRBV5-8 to TRBJ2-5; D is possibly TRBD2 (6 bases). Trimming removed 0 bases at V and 5 bases at J, with 17 bases between. This CDR3 contains 16 residues. Per the germline V gene, CDR1 is SGHTS and CDR2 is YDEGEE. CDR3 DNA sequence: TGTGCCAGCAGCTTGGCCCCGGGAGAGTGGAGGGAGACCCAGTACTTC. This codes for CASSLAPGEWRETQYF.

The J gene is TRBJ1-3, the V gene TRBV9; D gene uncertain. CDR1 and CDR2 (germline): SGDLS, YYNGEE. This CDR3 region has 14 residues. V lost 0 bases, J lost 0 bases, and 4 bases lay in between. This CDR3 is CASSVGPSGNTIYF. Written as DNA, the CDR3 is TGTGCCAGCAGCGTAGGCCCCTCTGGAAACACCATATATTTT.

This chain links TRBV10-3 with TRBJ2-6, with a tentative D call TRBD2 (6 bases). The V gene lost 7 bases and the J gene lost 0 bases, with 13 bases spanning the gap. CDR1 is ENHRY, CDR2 SYGVKD, per germline. The CDR3 extends over 16 amino acids. CDR3 nucleotide sequence: TGTGCCATCAAGGAGGGGCCTAGCTCTGGGGCCAACGTCCTGACTTTC. It codes for CAIKEGPSSGANVLTF.

The chain uses TRBV11-2 and TRBJ2-3; D not resolved. The CDR3 has 15 residues. The V gene's germline CDR1 is SGHAT and CDR2 FQNNGV. Trimming left V 4 bases short and J 0 bases short, with 11 bases between. CDR3 DNA sequence: TGTGCCAGCAGCTGGTTCCTGACTAGCACAGATACGCAGTATTTT. It translates to CASSWFLTSTDTQYF.

The chain employs TRBV5-4 and TRBJ2-7; 7 bases line up with TRBD1. Germline V gene data show CDR1 as SGHNT and CDR2 as YYREEE (reference sequence). The CDR3 spans 12 residues. V gave up 2 bases and J gave up 12 bases; unmatched junction bases: 8. CDR3 loop: CASSLQGPFGYF. The CDR3 coding sequence is TGTGCCAGCAGCTTACAGGGGCCCTTTGGGTACTTC.

The chain links TRBV6-5 to TRBJ2-5; 9 bases are shared with TRBD2. The germline V gene has CDR1 MNHEY and CDR2 SVGAGI. J was trimmed by 1 base and V by 4 bases; bases with no gene match: 4. The CDR3 length is 15 residues. The CDR3 region has the DNA TGTGCCAGCAGTTCCCCTAGCGGGGTCCAAGAGACCCAGTACTTC. The encoded protein is CASSSPSGVQETQYF.

For the CDR3, the DNA is TGTGCCAGCAGTGATAGACAGGCCGGCTTCCAGCCCCAGCATTTT. This gives the protein CASSDRQAGFQPQHF. The gene calls are TRBV2 and TRBJ1-5; possibly TRBD1 for D (6 bases). The CDR3 is made up of 15 amino acids. V was trimmed by 3 bases and J by 7 bases, leaving 16 bases between them. Germline values: CDR1 SNHLY, CDR2 FYNNEI. The complete variable domain, with remaining parts taken from reference TRBV2 and TRBJ1-5, reads EPEVTQTPSHQVTQMGQEVILRCVPISNHLYFYWYRQILGQKVEFLVSFYNNEISEKSEIFDDQFSVERPDGSNFTLKIRSTKLEDSAMYFCASSDRQAGFQPQHFGDGTRLSIL.

This clone was picked up one time. The chain has TRBV5-6 and TRBJ2-1; TRBD1 aligns across 7 bases. Trimming took 3 bases from V and 1 from J; bases not matched to a gene: 4. CDR1 is SGHDT and CDR2 is YYEEEE in the germline V gene. CDR3 length: 15 amino acids. CDR3 nucleotides: TGTGCCAGCAGCTCCACAGGGGTATCCTACAATGAGCAGTTCTTC. It specifies CASSSTGVSYNEQFF.

This clone was seen more than once but under ten times. A junction boundary mismatches the germline segment, possibly from a read error. V gene TRBV7-2 combines with J gene TRBJ1-1, with D perhaps matching TRBD1 (5 bases). CDR1 and CDR2 from the germline V gene are SGHTA and FQGNSA. The CDR3 loop spans 13 amino acids. Here the CDR3 DNA reads TGTGCCAGCAGCCCTCAGAAGGGGACCCAGTCGAGGTTT. Translation: CASSPQKGTQSRF.

On this clone: Other DNA sequences in the same sample also yield this CDR3. The chain employs TRBV7-2 and TRBJ2-7; D might be TRBD1 (6 bases). Germline lookup yields CDR1 SGHTA and CDR2 FQGNSA. This CDR3 comprises 14 residues. V lost 6 bases to trimming and J lost 3 bases, with 15 bases between them. The CDR3 DNA reads TGTGCCAGCAGTTACGACAGAGGGGGCTACGAGCAGTACTTC. As protein: CASSYDRGGYEQYF.

The genes are TRBV7-9 and TRBJ1-1, with TRBD1 identical over 8 bases. The junction had 4 bases not matched to a gene; V was cut back by 1 base and J by 6 bases. The CDR3 consists of 14 residues. Germline CDR1 is SEHNR and CDR2 is FQNEAQ (reference sequence). The CDR3 DNA follows: TGTGCCAGCAGCTTAGGACAGGGGTCGGCTGAAGCTTTCTTT. Protein sequence: CASSLGQGSAEAFF. Combining the CDR3 with reference TRBV7-9 and TRBJ1-1 gives the whole variable domain DTGVSQNPRHKITKRGQNVTFRCDPISEHNRLYWYRQTLGQGPEFLTYFQNEAQLEKSRLLSDRFSAERPKGSFSTLEIQRTEQGDSAMYLCASSLGQGSAEAFFGQGTRLTVV.

The V gene is TRBV7-6, the J gene TRBJ2-5; D unclear. Germline V lookup: CDR1 SGHVS, CDR2 FNYEAQ. Trimming shortened V by 1 base and J by 5 bases, and 14 bases separated the two germline ends. This CDR3 contains 15 residues. The CDR3, as DNA: TGTGCCAGCAGCTTAGAGGTGGGGTCTGGGGAGACCCAGTACTTC. Amino acids: CASSLEVGSGETQYF.

The chain uses TRBV9 and TRBJ2-7; D possibly matches TRBD1 or TRBD2 (5 bases each). The CDR3 extends over 15 amino acids. V was pared by 0 bases and J by 0 bases, with 10 bases between. Germline V CDR1 and CDR2: SGDLS, YYNGEE. The CDR3 spells CASSVDSGTSYEQYF. The CDR3 nucleotides are TGTGCCAGCAGCGTAGACTCCGGGACCTCCTACGAGCAGTACTTC.